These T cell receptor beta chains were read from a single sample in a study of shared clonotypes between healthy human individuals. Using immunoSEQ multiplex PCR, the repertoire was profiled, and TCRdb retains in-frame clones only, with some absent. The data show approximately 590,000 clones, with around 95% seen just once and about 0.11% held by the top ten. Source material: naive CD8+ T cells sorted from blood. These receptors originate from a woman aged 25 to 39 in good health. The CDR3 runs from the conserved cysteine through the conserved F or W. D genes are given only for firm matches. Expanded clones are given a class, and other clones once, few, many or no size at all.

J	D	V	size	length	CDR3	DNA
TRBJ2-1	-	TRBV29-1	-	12	CSVESNTNEQFF	TGCAGCGTTGAATCTAATACCAATGAGCAGTTCTTC
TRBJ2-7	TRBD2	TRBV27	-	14	CASSHGTRLYEQYF	TGTGCCAGCAGTCACGGGACTAGGCTCTACGAGCAGTACTTC
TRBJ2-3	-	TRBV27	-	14	CASSFHGDTDTQYF	TGTGCCAGCAGTTTTCATGGGGACACAGATACGCAGTATTTT
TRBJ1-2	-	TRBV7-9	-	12	CASSGNDYGYTF	TGTGCCAGCAGCGGAAACGACTATGGCTACACCTTC
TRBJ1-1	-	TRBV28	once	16	CASSSRWQVLNTEAFF	TGTGCCAGCAGTTCTCGATGGCAGGTCCTTAACACTGAAGCTTTCTTT
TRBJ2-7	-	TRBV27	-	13	CASSEGTSYEQYF	TGTGCCAGCAGTGAAGGGACAAGCTACGAGCAGTACTTC
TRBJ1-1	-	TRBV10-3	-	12	CAISDLNTEAFF	TGTGCCATCAGTGATCTTAACACTGAAGCTTTCTTT
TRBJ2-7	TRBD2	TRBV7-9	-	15	CASSLTSGLIYEQYF	TGTGCCAGCAGCTTGACTAGCGGTTTAATTTACGAGCAGTACTTC
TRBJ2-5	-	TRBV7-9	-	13	CASSPPGWETQYF	TGTGCCAGCAGCCCCCCCGGATGGGAGACCCAGTACTTC
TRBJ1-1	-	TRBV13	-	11	CASSLGAEAFF	TGTGCCAGCAGCTTAGGGGCTGAAGCTTTCTTT
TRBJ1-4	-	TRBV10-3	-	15	CAISDPAREGEKLFF	TGTGCCATCAGTGATCCCGCCAGGGAAGGTGAAAAACTGTTTTTT
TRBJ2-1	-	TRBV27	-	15	CASSLLRGGNNEQFF	TGTGCCAGCAGTCTTTTACGGGGTGGGAACAATGAGCAGTTCTTC
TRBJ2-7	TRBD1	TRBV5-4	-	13	CASSTGQGIQQYF	TGTGCCAGCAGTACGGGACAGGGGATTCAGCAGTACTTC
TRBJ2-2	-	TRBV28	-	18	CASSLAVPREREAGELFF	TGTGCCAGCAGCCTCGCGGTCCCACGGGAGAGGGAAGCCGGGGAGCTGTTTTTT